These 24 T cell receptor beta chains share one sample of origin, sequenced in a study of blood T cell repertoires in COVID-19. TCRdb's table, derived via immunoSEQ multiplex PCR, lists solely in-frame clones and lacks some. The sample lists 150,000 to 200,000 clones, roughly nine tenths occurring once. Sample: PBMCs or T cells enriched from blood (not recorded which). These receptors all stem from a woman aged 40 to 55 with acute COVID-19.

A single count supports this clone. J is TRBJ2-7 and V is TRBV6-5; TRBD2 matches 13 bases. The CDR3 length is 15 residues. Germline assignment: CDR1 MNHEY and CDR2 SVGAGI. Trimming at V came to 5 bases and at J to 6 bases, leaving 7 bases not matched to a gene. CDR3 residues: CASSPGTSGEAEQYF. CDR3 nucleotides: TGTGCCAGCAGTCCTGGGACTAGCGGGGAGGCCGAGCAGTACTTC.

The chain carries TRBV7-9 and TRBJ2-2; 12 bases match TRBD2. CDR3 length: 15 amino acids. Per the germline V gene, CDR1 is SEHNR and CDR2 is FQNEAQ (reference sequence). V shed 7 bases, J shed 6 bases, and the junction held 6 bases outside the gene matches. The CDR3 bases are TGTGCCAGCATTCGACTAGCGGGAGTGGCCGGGGAGCTGTTTTTT. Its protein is CASIRLAGVAGELFF.

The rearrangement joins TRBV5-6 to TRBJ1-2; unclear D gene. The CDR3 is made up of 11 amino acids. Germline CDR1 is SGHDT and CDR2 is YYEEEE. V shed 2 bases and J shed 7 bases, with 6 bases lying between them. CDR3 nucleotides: TGTGCCAGCAGCTTTCGAGTTGGCTACACCTTC. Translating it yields CASSFRVGYTF. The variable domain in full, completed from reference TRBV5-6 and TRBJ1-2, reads DAGVTQSPTHLIKTRGQQVTLRCSPKSGHDTVSWYQQALGQGPQFIFQYYEEEERQRGNFPDRFSGHQFPNYSSELNVNALLLGDSALYLCASSFRVGYTFGSGTRLTVV.

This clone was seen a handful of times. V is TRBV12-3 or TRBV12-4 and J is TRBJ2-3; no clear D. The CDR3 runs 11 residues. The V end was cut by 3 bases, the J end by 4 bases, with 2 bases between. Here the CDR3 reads CASSFADTQYF. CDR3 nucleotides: TGTGCCAGCAGTTTCGCAGATACGCAGTATTTT.

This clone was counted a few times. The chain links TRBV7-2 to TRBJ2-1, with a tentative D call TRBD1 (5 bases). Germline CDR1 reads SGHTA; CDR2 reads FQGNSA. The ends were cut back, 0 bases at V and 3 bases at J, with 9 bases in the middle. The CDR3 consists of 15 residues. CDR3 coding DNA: TGTGCCAGCAGCTTAGCAGGGGTGGGCTACAATGAGCAGTTCTTC. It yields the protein CASSLAGVGYNEQFF.

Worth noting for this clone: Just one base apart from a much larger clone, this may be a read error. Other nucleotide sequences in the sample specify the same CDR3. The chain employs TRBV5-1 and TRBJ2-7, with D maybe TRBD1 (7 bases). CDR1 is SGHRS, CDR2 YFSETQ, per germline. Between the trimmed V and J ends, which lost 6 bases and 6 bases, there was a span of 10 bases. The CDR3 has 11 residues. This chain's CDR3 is CASKEGAEQYF. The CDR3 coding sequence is TGCGCCAGCAAGGAGGGGGCCGAGCAGTACTTC.

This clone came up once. Here the CDR3 DNA reads TGCAGCGTTGAAGATCCTCTAGCGGGGGCCACAGATACGCAGTATTTT. It is translated as CSVEDPLAGATDTQYF. The V call is TRBV29-1, the J call TRBJ2-3; TRBD2 aligns across 10 bases. The ends lost 0 bases at V and 2 bases at J; junction bases unmatched: 5. CDR1 SQVTM and CDR2 ANQGSEA come from the germline V gene. This CDR3 is 16 amino acids long.

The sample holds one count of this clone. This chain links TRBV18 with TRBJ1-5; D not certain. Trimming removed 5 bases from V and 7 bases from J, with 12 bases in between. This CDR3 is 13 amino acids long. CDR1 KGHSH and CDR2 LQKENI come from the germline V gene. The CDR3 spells CASSRGIEQPQHF. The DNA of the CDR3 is TGTGCCAGCTCAAGAGGGATAGAGCAGCCCCAGCATTTT.

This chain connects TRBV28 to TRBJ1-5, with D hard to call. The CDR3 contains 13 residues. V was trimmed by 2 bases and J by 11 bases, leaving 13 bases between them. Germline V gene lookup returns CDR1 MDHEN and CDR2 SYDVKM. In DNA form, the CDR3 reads TGTGCCAGCAGTTTAGAATGGAGTAGAGCCCAGCATTTT. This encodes CASSLEWSRAQHF.

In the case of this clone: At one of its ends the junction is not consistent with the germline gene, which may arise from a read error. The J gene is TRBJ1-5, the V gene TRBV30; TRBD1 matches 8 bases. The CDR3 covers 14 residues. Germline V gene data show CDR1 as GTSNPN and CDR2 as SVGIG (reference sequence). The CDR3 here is CAWSPGQVNPPQHF. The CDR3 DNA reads TGTGCCTGGAGTCCGGGACAGGTGAATCCGCCCCAGCATTTT.

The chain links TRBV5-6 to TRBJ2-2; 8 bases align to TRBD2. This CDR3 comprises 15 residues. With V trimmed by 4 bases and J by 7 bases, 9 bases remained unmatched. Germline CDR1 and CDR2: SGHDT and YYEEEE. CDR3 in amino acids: CASSQTGTSVGELFF. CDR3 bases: TGTGCCAGCAGCCAGACCGGGACTAGTGTCGGGGAGCTGTTTTTT.

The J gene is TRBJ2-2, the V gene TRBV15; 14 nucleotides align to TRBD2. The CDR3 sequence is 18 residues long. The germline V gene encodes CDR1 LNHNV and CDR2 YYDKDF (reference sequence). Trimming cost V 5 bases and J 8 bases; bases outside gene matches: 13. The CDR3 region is CATSPTGTSGRLVGELFF. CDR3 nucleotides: TGTGCCACCAGCCCCACGGGGACTAGCGGGAGATTGGTGGGGGAGCTGTTTTTT.

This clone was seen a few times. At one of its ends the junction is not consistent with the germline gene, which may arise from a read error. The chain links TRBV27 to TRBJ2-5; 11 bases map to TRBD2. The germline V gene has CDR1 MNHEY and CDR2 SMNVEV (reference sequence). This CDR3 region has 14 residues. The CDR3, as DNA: TGTGCCAGCAGCCCCGGGGCTAGCGGGGGGCACCTAGACTTC. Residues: CASSPGASGGHLDF.

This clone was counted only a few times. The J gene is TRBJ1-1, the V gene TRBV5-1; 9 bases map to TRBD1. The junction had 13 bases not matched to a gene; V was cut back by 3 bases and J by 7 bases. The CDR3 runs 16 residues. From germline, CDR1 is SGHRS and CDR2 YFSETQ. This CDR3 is CASSSPTGGPENEAFF. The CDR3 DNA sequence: TGCGCCAGCAGCTCCCCGACAGGGGGGCCTGAGAATGAAGCTTTCTTT.

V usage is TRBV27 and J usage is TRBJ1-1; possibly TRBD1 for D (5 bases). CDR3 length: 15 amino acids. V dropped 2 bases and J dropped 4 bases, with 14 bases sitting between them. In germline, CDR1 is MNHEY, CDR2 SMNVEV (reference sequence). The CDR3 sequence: CASSLEGVGGTEAFF. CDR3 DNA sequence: TGTGCCAGCAGTTTAGAAGGGGTGGGGGGCACTGAAGCTTTCTTT.

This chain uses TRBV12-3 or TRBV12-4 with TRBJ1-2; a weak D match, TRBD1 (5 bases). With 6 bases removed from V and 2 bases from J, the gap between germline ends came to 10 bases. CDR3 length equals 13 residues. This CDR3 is CASSSSGNYGYTF. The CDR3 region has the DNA TGTGCCAGCAGCTCCTCAGGGAACTATGGCTACACCTTC.

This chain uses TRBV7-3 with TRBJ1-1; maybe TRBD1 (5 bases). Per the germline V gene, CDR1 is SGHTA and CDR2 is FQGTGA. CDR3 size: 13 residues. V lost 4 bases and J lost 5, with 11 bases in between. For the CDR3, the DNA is TGTGCCAGCAGCTCACAAGGGGTTACTGAAGCTTTCTTT. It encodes CASSSQGVTEAFF.

The CDR3 DNA reads as TGTGCCAGTAACACACGCTTCTGGGGACAGAATACCATCGAGGAGCTGTTTTTT. Its translation is CASNTRFWGQNTIEELFF. The chain has TRBV19 and TRBJ2-2; 7 bases map to TRBD1. CDR3 length equals 18 residues. The J segment lost 10 bases and the V segment lost 7 bases, leaving 24 bases of the junction unmatched. Germline V lookup: CDR1 LNHDA, CDR2 SQIVND (reference sequence).

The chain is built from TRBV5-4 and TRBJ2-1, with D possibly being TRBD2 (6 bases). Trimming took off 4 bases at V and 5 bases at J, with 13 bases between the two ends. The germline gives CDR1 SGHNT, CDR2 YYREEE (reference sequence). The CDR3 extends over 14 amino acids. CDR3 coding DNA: TGTGCCAGCAGCGCGGAACCGGGAGACAATGAGCAGTTCTTC. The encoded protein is CASSAEPGDNEQFF.

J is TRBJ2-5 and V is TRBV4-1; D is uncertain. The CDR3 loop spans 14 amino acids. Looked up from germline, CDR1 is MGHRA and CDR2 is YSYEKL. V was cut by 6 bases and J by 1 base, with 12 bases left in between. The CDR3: CASSPGSLQETQYF. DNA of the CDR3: TGCGCCAGCAGTCCCGGTAGCCTCCAAGAGACCCAGTACTTC.

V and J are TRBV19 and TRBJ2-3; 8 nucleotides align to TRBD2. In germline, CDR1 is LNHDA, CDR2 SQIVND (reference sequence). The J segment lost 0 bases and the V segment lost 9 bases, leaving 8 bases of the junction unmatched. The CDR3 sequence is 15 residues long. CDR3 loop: CASAGGGPSTDTQYF. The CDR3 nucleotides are TGTGCCAGCGCGGGGGGAGGGCCTAGCACAGATACGCAGTATTTT.

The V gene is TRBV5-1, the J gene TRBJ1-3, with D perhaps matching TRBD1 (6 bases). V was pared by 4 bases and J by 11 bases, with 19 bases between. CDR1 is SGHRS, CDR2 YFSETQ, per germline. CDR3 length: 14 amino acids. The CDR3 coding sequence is TGCGCCAGCAGCCCAGAATCCGGGACACCCGCCATATATTTT. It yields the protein CASSPESGTPAIYF.

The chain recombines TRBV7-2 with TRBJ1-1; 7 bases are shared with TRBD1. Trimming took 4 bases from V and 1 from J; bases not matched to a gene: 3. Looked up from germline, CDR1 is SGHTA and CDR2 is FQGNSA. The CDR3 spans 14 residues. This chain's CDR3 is CASSSTGKNTEAFF. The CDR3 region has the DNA TGTGCCAGCAGCTCGACAGGGAAGAACACTGAAGCTTTCTTT.

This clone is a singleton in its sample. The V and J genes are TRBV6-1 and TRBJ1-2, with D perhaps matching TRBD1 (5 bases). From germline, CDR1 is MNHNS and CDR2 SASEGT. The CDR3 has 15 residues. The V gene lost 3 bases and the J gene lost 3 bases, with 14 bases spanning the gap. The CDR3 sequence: CASSDRQRLHYGYTF. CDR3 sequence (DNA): TGTGCCAGCAGTGACCGACAGAGACTTCACTATGGCTACACCTTC.